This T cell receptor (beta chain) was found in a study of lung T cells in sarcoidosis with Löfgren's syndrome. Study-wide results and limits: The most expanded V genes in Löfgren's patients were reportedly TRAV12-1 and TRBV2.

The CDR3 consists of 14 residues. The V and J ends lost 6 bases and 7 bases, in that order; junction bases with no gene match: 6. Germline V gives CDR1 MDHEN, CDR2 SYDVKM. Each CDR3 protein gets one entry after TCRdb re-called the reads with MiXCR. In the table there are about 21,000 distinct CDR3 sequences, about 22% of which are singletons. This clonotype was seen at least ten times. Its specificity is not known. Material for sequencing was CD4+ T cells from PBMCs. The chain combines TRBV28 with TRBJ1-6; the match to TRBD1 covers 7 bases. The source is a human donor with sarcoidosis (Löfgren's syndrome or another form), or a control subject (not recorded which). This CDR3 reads CASSLGQTNSPLHF. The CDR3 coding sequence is TGTGCCAGCAGCCTGGGACAGACCAATTCACCCCTCCACTTT.